This TCR beta chain is drawn from a study of CD8 T cells in ankylosing spondylitis (dated by TCRdb to 2016 to 2017). Concerning the study at large: The study set out to find disease-linked TCR variants by profiling T cell receptor beta repertoires in ankylosing spondylitis patients and healthy donors. The whole study cohort included 85 to 120 healthy donors and 25 ankylosing spondylitis patients. Samples of peripheral blood were taken, and for ankylosing spondylitis patients, synovial fluid was collected as well.

To note about this clonotype: This receptor's antigen is unknown. Qualities for individual bases were not recorded, and no much larger clone is one base off.

For sequencing, an Illumina HiSeq 2500 was employed. Quantitative 5'-RACE with molecular barcodes was used to prepare TCR beta libraries. In the paper's pipeline: Disease-linked TCR variants were identified with a new computational method built on a probabilistic model of VDJ rearrangement. TCRdb trimmed the raw reads at Q25, called clones with MiXCR and kept productive beta chains. Every entry covers one CDR3 protein and lists the most common genes and DNA from its rows. These V and J calls derive from TCRdb rather than the authors' analysis. This sample has roughly 120,000 distinct CDR3 sequences in its table, and around 15% of those were observed once. Of the sample, around 3% falls within the top ten clones. The germline V gene (reference sequence) sets CDR1 to DFQATT and CDR2 to SNEGSKA. Its CDR3 holds 15 amino acids, cysteine through phenylalanine. The entry retains the CDR3 DNA only, 45 bases that are in frame from base 1. The junction shows trimming of 6 bases on V and 0 bases on J, plus 15 bases between the germline ends.

General findings and caveats noted by the study authors: Some motif variants had previously been reported in the synovial fluid and blood of reactive arthritis patients, which suggests shared mechanisms of disease initiation. The disease-linked clones showed a CD8+ phenotype and occurred at relatively low frequencies in peripheral blood. The disease-linked clones were reported as significantly enriched in matched synovial fluid samples from ankylosing spondylitis patients. Blood from ankylosing spondylitis patients appeared to be characterized by a TCR beta motif composed of 7 to 9 highly homologous amino acid variants.

The V gene is TRBV20-1 and the J gene is TRBJ2-1; the D gene is perhaps TRBD1 or TRBD2, each of them matching over 5 bases. This TCR came from a female donor with ankylosing spondylitis or in good health (not recorded which). The source material was blood, either unsorted or a sorted T cell fraction (not recorded which). The CDR3 loop reads CSAIGEPSSYNEQFF. The nucleotide sequence reads as follows: TGCAGTGCCATAGGGGAGCCGAGCTCCTACAATGAGCAGTTCTTC.